This T cell receptor beta chain emerged from a study of blood T cell repertoires in COVID-19. Authors' analysis steps: Reference gene primer amplification in the assay estimated nucleated cell counts. Assay: immunoSEQ multiplex PCR; the TCRdb copy retains only in-frame clones and omits some. Clone size and V and J calls were adopted from that table, with D and trimming inferred from the DNA. The table shows about 200,000 clones, with 80% to 90% occurring only once. Germline CDR1 is SGHNT and CDR2 is YYREEE (reference sequence). The CDR3 length is 14 residues. V dropped 0 bases and J dropped 1 base, with 7 bases sitting between them. Enrollees, about 18 to 90 years old, lived in about two dozen US areas.

This receptor was obtained from a woman aged 18-29 years who had recovered from COVID-19. The J gene is TRBJ1-1, the V gene TRBV5-4; tentatively, D is TRBD1 (6 bases). Sequenced input: PBMCs or T cells enriched from blood (not recorded which). CDR3 nucleotide sequence: TGTGCCAGCAGCTTGGCACAGGGGAACACTGAAGCTTTCTTT. This codes for CASSLAQGNTEAFF.